The 27 T cell receptor beta chains below come from one sample, sequenced in a study of technical replicates of blood from several donors (dated by TCRdb to 2015 to 2018). Library construction relied on the immunoSEQ multiplex PCR assay. TCRdb obtained this table from immuneACCESS and retained in-frame rearrangements with V and J assigned. These tables miss some clones; where compared with another copy, unresolved V genes account for less than half of the shortfall, and the remainder is unexplained. The table for this sample lists fewer than 60,000 clones; roughly 95% of them were counted only once. The ten largest make up about 3% of the sample. Sequenced material: PBMCs. These receptors all come from a human donor in good health. Some clones in this sample may be carry-over from other donors' samples.

The V gene is TRBV14, the J gene TRBJ2-1, with D possibly TRBD2 on 6 matching bases. Germline V gene sequence: CDR1 SGHDN, CDR2 FVKESK. The CDR3 covers 15 residues. V lost 7 bases to trimming and J lost 7 bases, with 20 bases between them. Here the CDR3 DNA reads TGTGCCAGCACCCCCCGGGGGTCGACTCATAATGAGCAGTTCTTC. Its translation is CASTPRGSTHNEQFF.

The chain's CDR3 is CASSVRLAVGETQYF. The CDR3 DNA reads as TGTGCCAGCAGTGTGCGACTAGCTGTTGGGGAGACCCAGTACTTC. The rearrangement uses TRBV25-1 and TRBJ2-5; TRBD2 agrees at 7 bases. Germline CDR1 is MGHDK and CDR2 is SYGVNS. The CDR3 loop spans 15 amino acids. V lost 4 bases to trimming and J lost 5 bases; unmatched junction nucleotides: 10.

The chain couples TRBV5-4 to TRBJ2-5; tentative D call: TRBD2 (6 bases). Germline V gene lookup returns CDR1 SGHNT and CDR2 YYREEE (reference sequence). Trimming took 4 bases from V and 0 from J, leaving 16 bases between them. CDR3 length: 16 amino acids. CDR3 DNA sequence: TGTGCCAGCAGCCTAGGCTGGCCGGGGGACCAAGAGACCCAGTACTTC. Its protein is CASSLGWPGDQETQYF.

The V gene is TRBV5-1, the J gene TRBJ2-5; TRBD2 matches at 9 bases. There are 15 residues in the CDR3. Germline V CDR1 and CDR2: SGHRS, YFSETQ. The junction had 11 bases not matched to a gene; V was cut back by 7 bases and J by 4 bases. The CDR3 spells CASGSGGRARETQYF. The CDR3 nucleotides are TGCGCCAGCGGTTCGGGCGGGAGGGCCAGAGAGACCCAGTACTTC.

J is TRBJ2-1 and V is TRBV7-9, with TRBD2 matching 8 bases. Germline CDR1 SEHNR, CDR2 FQNEAQ (reference sequence). The CDR3 consists of 15 residues. With 5 bases clipped from V and 0 bases from J, the junction kept 3 bases outside the gene matches. CDR3 protein: CASSHSGASYNEQFF. The CDR3 DNA reads TGTGCCAGCAGCCATAGCGGGGCCTCCTACAATGAGCAGTTCTTC.

V and J are TRBV7-2 and TRBJ1-1, with D possibly TRBD1 on 6 matching bases. This CDR3 spans 13 amino acids. V was shortened by 5 bases and J by 11 bases, with 18 bases between the two germline ends. Germline loops: CDR1 SGHTA, CDR2 FQGNSA. CDR3 DNA: TGTGCCAGCAGCACCGGGACAAACACCGCTGCTTTCTTT. Encoded protein: CASSTGTNTAAFF.

The J gene is TRBJ1-4, the V gene TRBV14; the D is unclear. The CDR3 is 15 residues long. Looked up from germline, CDR1 is SGHDN and CDR2 is FVKESK. Trimming cost V 1 base and J 0 bases, with 6 bases left between them. Written as DNA, the CDR3 is TGTGCCAGCAGCCAAGTCTCCTCAACTAATGAAAAACTGTTTTTT. Amino acids: CASSQVSSTNEKLFF.

The chain links TRBV5-4 to TRBJ1-2; TRBD1 aligns across 7 bases. The germline V gene has CDR1 SGHNT and CDR2 YYREEE (reference sequence). The CDR3 loop spans 14 amino acids. J lost 6 bases, V lost 5 bases, and 10 bases had no gene match. CDR3: CASSPTGRLDGYTF. Here the CDR3 DNA reads TGTGCCAGCAGTCCGACAGGGAGACTTGATGGCTACACCTTC.

The chain links TRBV11-2 to TRBJ1-2; D is ambiguous. Trimming cost V 3 bases and J 2 bases, with 7 bases left between them. The germline V gene has CDR1 SGHAT and CDR2 FQNNGV. The CDR3 is 13 amino acids. DNA for the CDR3: TGTGCCAGCAGCTTTTTAAGCAACTATGGCTACACCTTC. It encodes CASSFLSNYGYTF.

The J gene is TRBJ2-5, the V gene TRBV7-2; tentatively, D is TRBD1 (5 bases). Germline V lookup: CDR1 SGHTA, CDR2 FQGNSA. The CDR3 runs to 13 residues. V lost 3 bases to trimming and J lost 3 bases, with 8 bases between them. This chain's CDR3 is CASSLAREETQYF. DNA of the CDR3: TGTGCCAGCAGCTTGGCCAGGGAAGAGACCCAGTACTTC.

The rearrangement links TRBV7-9 to TRBJ2-7, with D possibly TRBD1 on 5 matching bases. CDR3 length: 13 amino acids. V was pared by 5 bases and J by 2 bases, with 10 bases between. Germline CDR1 reads SEHNR; CDR2 reads FQNEAQ (reference sequence). The chain's CDR3 is CASSPRDTYEQYF. The CDR3 DNA is TGTGCCAGCAGCCCCAGGGATACCTACGAGCAGTACTTC. The full variable domain, rest sourced from reference TRBV7-9 and TRBJ2-7, is DTGVSQNPRHKITKRGQNVTFRCDPISEHNRLYWYRQTLGQGPEFLTYFQNEAQLEKSRLLSDRFSAERPKGSFSTLEIQRTEQGDSAMYLCASSPRDTYEQYFGPGTRLTVT.

The V call is TRBV5-4, the J call TRBJ1-6, with a possible D match to TRBD1 (6 bases). This CDR3 has 14 residues. Per germline, CDR1 SGHNT and CDR2 YYREEE (reference sequence). With 2 bases removed from V and 6 bases from J, the gap between germline ends came to 9 bases. The CDR3 region is CASSLQGSNSPLHF. The DNA for the CDR3 is TGTGCCAGCAGCTTACAGGGTAGTAATTCACCCCTCCACTTT.

The chain combines TRBV18 with TRBJ1-1; D gene uncertain. V lost 3 bases, J lost 1 base, and 9 bases lay in between. The CDR3 runs to 14 residues. Germline loops: CDR1 KGHSH, CDR2 LQKENI. The CDR3 is CASSPKHQNTEAFF. The DNA for the CDR3 is TGTGCCAGCTCACCTAAGCACCAGAACACTGAAGCTTTCTTT.

This chain joins TRBV15 and TRBJ2-7; possibly TRBD2 for D (5 bases). Germline V gives CDR1 LNHNV, CDR2 YYDKDF (reference sequence). The CDR3 has 14 amino acids. V was clipped by 1 base and J by 7 bases, with 14 bases between them. The CDR3 here is CATSRGFDSGEQYF. In DNA form, the CDR3 reads TGTGCCACCAGCAGAGGTTTCGACTCGGGGGAGCAGTACTTC.

The genes are TRBV27 and TRBJ2-6; D is ambiguous. V lost 5 bases and J lost 1, with 3 bases in between. This CDR3 has 13 residues. The germline CDR1 and CDR2 sequences are MNHEY and SMNVEV (reference sequence). CDR3 loop: CASSQSGANVLTF. In DNA form, the CDR3 reads TGTGCCAGCAGTCAATCTGGGGCCAACGTCCTGACTTTC.

The chain links TRBV2 to TRBJ2-1, with 11 bases aligning to TRBD2. From germline, CDR1 is SNHLY and CDR2 FYNNEI. The trim removed 5 bases at V and 10 bases at J, leaving 10 bases unmatched. CDR3 length: 15 amino acids. The CDR3 here is CASSYSGRAGWEQFF. The CDR3 DNA is TGTGCCAGCAGTTATAGCGGGAGGGCTGGATGGGAGCAGTTCTTC.

This clone was recorded once. This sequence joins TRBV5-4 and TRBJ2-1; 12 bases agree with TRBD2. The CDR3 contains 15 residues. Germline CDR1 is SGHNT and CDR2 is YYREEE (reference sequence). V gave up 5 bases and J gave up 10 bases; unmatched junction bases: 10. This CDR3 is CASSRAGTSGREQFF. The CDR3 DNA sequence: TGTGCCAGCAGTCGCGCGGGGACTAGCGGGCGAGAGCAGTTCTTC.

CDR3 sequence (DNA): TGTGCCAGCAAAACAGGTTCTGGAAACACCATATATTTT. Protein product: CASKTGSGNTIYF. This chain connects TRBV6-6 to TRBJ1-3; maybe TRBD1 (5 bases). Trimming removed 7 bases from V and 1 base from J, with 8 bases in between. CDR3 length equals 13 residues. Germline values: CDR1 MNHNY, CDR2 SVGAGI (reference sequence).

This clone was seen a handful of times. This chain connects TRBV27 to TRBJ1-6; D ambiguous. Germline V CDR1 and CDR2: MNHEY, SMNVEV (reference sequence). The CDR3 runs to 16 residues. Trimming cost V 5 bases and J 1 base, with 12 bases left between them. The CDR3 region has the DNA TGTGCCAGCAGTCCCCTCGGGGAGTCCTATAATTCACCCCTCCACTTT. Its translation is CASSPLGESYNSPLHF.

The rearrangement links TRBV6-5 to TRBJ2-7; TRBD2 matches at 7 bases. Germline V gene data show CDR1 as MNHEY and CDR2 as SVGAGI. The CDR3 extends over 15 amino acids. The J segment lost 2 bases and the V segment lost 4 bases, leaving 8 bases of the junction unmatched. The CDR3 spells CASSSYSGSAYEQYF. The CDR3 nucleotides are TGTGCCAGCAGTTCTTATAGCGGGTCCGCCTACGAGCAGTACTTC.

This chain uses TRBV9 with TRBJ2-5; TRBD2 aligns across 8 bases. CDR1 is SGDLS and CDR2 is YYNGEE in the germline V gene. The CDR3 consists of 14 residues. Unmatched junction bases numbered 7, after V lost 4 bases and J lost 5 bases. The CDR3 region has the DNA TGTGCCAGCAGCACCACTAGCGGTGTGGAGACCCAGTACTTC. This codes for CASSTTSGVETQYF.

This clone turned up a few times. The rearrangement joins TRBV2 to TRBJ1-6; TRBD1 matches 8 bases. Germline V CDR1 and CDR2: SNHLY, FYNNEI. The CDR3 sequence is 14 residues long. The V gene end was trimmed by 6 bases and the J gene end by 7 bases; junction bases not matched to a gene: 5. The CDR3 spells CASRSDRANSPLHF. CDR3 nucleotides: TGTGCCAGCAGATCGGACAGGGCGAATTCACCCCTCCACTTT.

This clone showed up just once. The chain employs TRBV10-3 and TRBJ1-2; 7 nucleotides agree with TRBD1. Germline V gene data show CDR1 as ENHRY and CDR2 as SYGVKD. This CDR3 comprises 15 residues. V shed 2 bases and J 5 bases; nucleotides not matched to a gene: 8. The CDR3 DNA is TGTGCCATCAGTGAGGGACAGGATAGGAGATATGGCTACACCTTC. This translates into CAISEGQDRRYGYTF.

V usage is TRBV12-2 and J usage is TRBJ1-2; the table's D call of TRBD1 was not tested on the DNA. TRBV12-2 is designated a pseudogene. The length of the CDR3 is 15 residues. The CDR3 bases are TGTGCAAGTCGCAACAAACACAGGGTCGGGGATGGCTACACCTTC. As protein: CASRNKHRVGDGYTF.

The chain has TRBV13 and TRBJ2-2, with a possible D match to TRBD1 (6 bases). The CDR3 has 16 amino acids. With 3 bases removed from V and 7 bases from J, the gap between germline ends came to 18 bases. In germline, CDR1 is PRHDT, CDR2 FYEKMQ (reference sequence). The CDR3 protein is CASSLAPTIRGGELFF. The CDR3 coding sequence is TGTGCCAGCAGCTTGGCCCCGACTATCAGGGGCGGGGAGCTGTTTTTT.

A single count supports this clone. The rearrangement uses TRBV5-6 and TRBJ1-5; 12 nucleotides align to TRBD1. Germline V gene data show CDR1 as SGHDT and CDR2 as YYEEEE. CDR3 length: 15 amino acids. Trimming at V came to 2 bases and at J to 6 bases, leaving 3 bases not matched to a gene. CDR3 residues: CASSFGTGGSQPQHF. DNA of the CDR3: TGTGCCAGCAGCTTCGGGACAGGGGGCAGTCAGCCCCAGCATTTT.

The chain combines TRBV6-5 with TRBJ1-6, with D unclear. CDR1 is MNHEY, CDR2 SVGAGI, per germline. The CDR3 has 16 residues. Trimming stripped 2 bases from V and 10 bases from J, with 18 bases between. The CDR3 DNA is TGTGCCAGCAGTTACCGTCCTCTCACGGGAGGGTCACCCCTCCACTTT. Translation: CASSYRPLTGGSPLHF.